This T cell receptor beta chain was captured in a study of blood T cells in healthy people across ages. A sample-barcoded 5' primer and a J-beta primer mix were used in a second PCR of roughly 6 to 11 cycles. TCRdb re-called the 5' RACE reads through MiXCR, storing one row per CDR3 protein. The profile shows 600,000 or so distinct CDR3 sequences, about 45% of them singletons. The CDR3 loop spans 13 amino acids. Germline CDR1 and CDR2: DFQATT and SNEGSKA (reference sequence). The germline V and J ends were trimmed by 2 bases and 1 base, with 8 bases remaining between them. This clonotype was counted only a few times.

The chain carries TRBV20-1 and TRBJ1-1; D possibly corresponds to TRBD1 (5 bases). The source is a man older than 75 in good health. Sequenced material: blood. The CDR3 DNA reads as TGCAGTGCTAGACTAACAGGGAACACTGAAGCTTTCTTT. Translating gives CSARLTGNTEAFF.